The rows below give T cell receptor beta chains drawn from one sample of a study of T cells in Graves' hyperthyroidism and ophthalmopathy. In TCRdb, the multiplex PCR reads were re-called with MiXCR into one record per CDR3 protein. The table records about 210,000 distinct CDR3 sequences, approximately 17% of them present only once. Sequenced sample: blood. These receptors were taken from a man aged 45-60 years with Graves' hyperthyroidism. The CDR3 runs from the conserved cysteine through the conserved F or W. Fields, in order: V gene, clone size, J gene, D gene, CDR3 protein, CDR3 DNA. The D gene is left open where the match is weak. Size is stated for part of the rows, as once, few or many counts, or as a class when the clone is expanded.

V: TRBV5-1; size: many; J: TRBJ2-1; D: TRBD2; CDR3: CASSLVAGGGDEQFF; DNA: TGCGCCAGCAGCTTGGTAGCGGGAGGTGGCGATGAGCAGTTCTTC
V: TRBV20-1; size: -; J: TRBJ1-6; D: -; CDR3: CSAREPGPYNSPLHF; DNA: TGCAGTGCTAGAGAACCGGGACCTTATAATTCACCCCTCCACTTT
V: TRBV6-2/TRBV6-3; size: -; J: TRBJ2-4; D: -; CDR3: CASSHPSAWGIQYF; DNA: TGTGCCAGCAGTCATCCTTCTGCCTGGGGCATTCAGTACTTC
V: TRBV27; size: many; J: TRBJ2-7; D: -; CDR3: CASSPGPSRREQYF; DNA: TGTGCCAGTTCTCCGGGCCCATCTCGGCGCGAGCAGTACTTC
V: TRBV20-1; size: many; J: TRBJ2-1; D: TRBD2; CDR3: CRLPGTSDNEQFF; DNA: TGCAGGTTACCCGGGACTAGCGACAATGAGCAGTTCTTC
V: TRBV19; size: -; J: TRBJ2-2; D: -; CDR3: CASTLRSGDGELFF; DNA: TGTGCCAGTACCCTCAGGTCGGGAGACGGGGAGCTGTTTTTT
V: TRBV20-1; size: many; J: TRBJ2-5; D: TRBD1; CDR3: CSAPNRGQETQYF; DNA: TGCAGTGCTCCCAACAGGGGGCAAGAGACCCAGTACTTC
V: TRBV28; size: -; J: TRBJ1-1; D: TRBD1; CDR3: CASSHDRDLNTEAFF; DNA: TGTGCCAGCAGCCATGACAGGGACCTGAACACTGAAGCTTTCTTT
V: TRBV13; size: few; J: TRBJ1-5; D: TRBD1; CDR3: CASSQGGGQPQHF; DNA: TGTGCCAGCAGCCAGGGGGGGGGTCAGCCCCAGCATTTT
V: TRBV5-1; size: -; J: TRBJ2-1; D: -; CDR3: CASSGQSNEQFF; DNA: TGCGCCAGCAGCGGACAGAGCAATGAGCAGTTCTTC
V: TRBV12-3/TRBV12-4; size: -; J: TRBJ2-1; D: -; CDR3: CANSFLYEQFF; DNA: TGTGCCAACAGTTTTCTCTATGAGCAGTTCTTC
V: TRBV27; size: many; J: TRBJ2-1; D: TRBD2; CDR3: CASSLPLTSGSNEQFF; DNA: TGTGCCAGCAGTTTACCCCTTACTAGCGGGAGCAATGAGCAGTTCTTC
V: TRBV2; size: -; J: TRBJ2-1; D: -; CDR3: CATATASYNEQFF; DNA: TGTGCCACAGCGACAGCTTCCTACAATGAGCAGTTCTTC
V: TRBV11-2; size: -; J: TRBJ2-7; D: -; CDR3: CASSQDEAYEQYF; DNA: TGTGCCAGCAGCCAGGATGAGGCCTACGAGCAGTACTTC
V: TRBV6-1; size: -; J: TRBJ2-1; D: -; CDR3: CASSGTSGLSYNEQFF; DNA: TGTGCCAGCAGTGGGACGAGCGGGTTGTCCTACAATGAGCAGTTCTTC
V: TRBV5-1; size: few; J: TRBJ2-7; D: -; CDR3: CASSLGGPSYEQYF; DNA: TGCGCCAGCAGCTTGGGCGGGCCCTCCTACGAGCAGTACTTC
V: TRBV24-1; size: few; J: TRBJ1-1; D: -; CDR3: CATSDRQNTEAFF; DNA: TGTGCCACCAGTGATCGACAGAACACTGAAGCTTTCTTT
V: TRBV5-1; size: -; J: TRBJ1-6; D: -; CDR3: CASRDSDNSPLHF; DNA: TGCGCCAGCAGGGACAGTGACAATTCACCCCTCCACTTT
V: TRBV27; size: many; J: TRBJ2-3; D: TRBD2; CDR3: CASSLFGSGDTDTQYF; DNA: TGTGCCAGCAGTTTATTTGGTAGCGGGGACACAGATACGCAGTATTTT
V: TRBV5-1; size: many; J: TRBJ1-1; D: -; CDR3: CASSLRQAGTEAFF; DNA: TGCGCCAGCAGCCTGCGACAGGCCGGCACTGAAGCTTTCTTT
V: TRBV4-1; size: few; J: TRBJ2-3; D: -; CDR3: CASSQVSLWGDTQYF; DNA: TGCGCCAGCAGCCAAGTTAGCCTTTGGGGAGATACGCAGTATTTT
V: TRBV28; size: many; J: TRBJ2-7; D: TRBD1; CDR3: CASSPGGAGYF; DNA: TGTGCCAGCAGTCCAGGGGGCGCGGGGTACTTC
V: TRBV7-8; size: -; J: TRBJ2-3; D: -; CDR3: CASSLGSGADTQYF; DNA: TGTGCCAGCAGCTTAGGTAGTGGGGCAGATACGCAGTATTTT
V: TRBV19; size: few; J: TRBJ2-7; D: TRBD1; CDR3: CASSITGGEQYF; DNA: TGTGCCAGTAGTATAACAGGGGGCGAGCAGTACTTC
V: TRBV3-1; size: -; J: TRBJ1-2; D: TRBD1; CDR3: CASSNKGGQASHYGYTF; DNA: TGTGCCAGCAGCAACAAAGGGGGCCAGGCCAGCCACTATGGCTACACCTTC
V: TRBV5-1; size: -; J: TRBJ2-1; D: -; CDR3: CASRRGINEQFF; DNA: TGCGCCAGCAGGAGGGGGATCAATGAGCAGTTCTTC
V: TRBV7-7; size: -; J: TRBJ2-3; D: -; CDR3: CASSLTFGDTQYF; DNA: TGTGCTAGCAGCTTAACCTTCGGAGATACGCAGTATTTT
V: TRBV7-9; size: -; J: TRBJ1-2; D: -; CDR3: CASKRSGAPYGYTF; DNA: TGTGCCAGCAAACGATCCGGGGCCCCTTATGGCTACACCTTC